A selection of T cell receptor beta chains follows, all from one sample in a study of CD8+ T cells in alopecia areata. TCRdb's table, derived via immunoSEQ multiplex PCR, lists solely in-frame clones and lacks some. The data contain approximately 150,000 clones, 62% of them seen just once; the ten biggest clones take up 35% to 40%. The specimen was CD8+ T cells sorted from blood. These receptors came from a human donor in good health. Both conserved end residues are part of each CDR3. The D gene is left open where the match is weak. The size field is filled for only some rows; it gives once, few, many or a size class.

d_gene	j_gene	abundance	v_gene	CDR3aa	CDR3nt
NA	TRBJ1-1	NA	TRBV11-3	CASSEYRNTEAFF	TGTGCCAGCAGCGAATACAGGAACACTGAAGCTTTCTTT
TRBD2	TRBJ2-7	NA	TRBV2	CASSQASGNYEQYF	TGTGCCAGCAGTCAGGCTAGCGGGAACTACGAGCAGTACTTC
TRBD2	TRBJ2-5	NA	TRBV6-5	CASRLAGGRETQYF	TGTGCCAGCAGATTAGCGGGAGGGCGGGAGACCCAGTACTTC
TRBD2	TRBJ2-3	once	TRBV4-1	CASSQAGSGRITDTQYF	TGCGCCAGCAGCCAAGCCGGGAGCGGGAGAATCACAGATACGCAGTATTTT
NA	TRBJ2-3	NA	TRBV29-1	CSVEGGATDTQYF	TGCAGCGTTGAAGGGGGTGCCACAGATACGCAGTATTTT
TRBD1	TRBJ2-5	NA	TRBV7-9	CASQGAQYQETQYF	TGTGCCAGCCAGGGGGCGCAGTACCAAGAGACCCAGTACTTC
NA	TRBJ2-1	NA	TRBV25-1	CASSDPATPIQGEQFF	TGTGCAAGCAGTGACCCAGCGACTCCGATTCAGGGTGAGCAGTTCTTC
NA	TRBJ1-2	NA	TRBV18	CASSPGSGPVDYGYTF	TGTGCCAGCTCACCAGGGTCTGGGCCAGTAGACTATGGCTACACCTTC
NA	TRBJ1-4	NA	TRBV7-9	CASSGEKLFF	TGTGCCAGCAGCGGGGAAAAACTGTTTTTT
NA	TRBJ2-2	NA	TRBV9	CASSPGSANTGELFF	TGTGCCAGCAGCCCGGGAAGCGCGAACACCGGGGAGCTGTTTTTT
NA	TRBJ1-2	few	TRBV29-1	CSVLVRDGYTF	TGCAGCGTTTTGGTCCGGGATGGCTACACCTTC
TRBD1	TRBJ1-1	NA	TRBV6-6	CASSPDRGGVNTEAFF	TGTGCCAGCAGTCCCGACAGGGGAGGCGTGAACACTGAAGCTTTCTTT
TRBD1	TRBJ2-5	NA	TRBV13	CASSSRTGVETQYF	TGTGCCAGCAGCTCGAGGACAGGGGTGGAGACCCAGTACTTC
NA	TRBJ2-7	NA	TRBV2	CASSGLNYEQYF	TGTGCCAGCAGCGGACTTAACTACGAGCAGTACTTC
NA	TRBJ2-4	NA	TRBV5-6	CASSLRQGINIQYF	TGTGCCAGCAGCTTGCGGCAGGGCATAAACATTCAGTACTTC
NA	TRBJ2-5	NA	TRBV5-4	CASSLDPQETQYF	TGTGCCAGCAGCTTGGACCCCCAAGAGACCCAGTACTTC
NA	TRBJ1-2	NA	TRBV5-6	CASSLETNYGYTF	TGTGCCAGCAGCTTGGAAACCAACTATGGCTACACCTTC
NA	TRBJ2-2	NA	TRBV30	CAWTPGVGNTGELFF	TGTGCCTGGACCCCAGGGGTCGGGAACACCGGGGAGCTGTTTTTT
TRBD1	TRBJ1-5	once	TRBV10-2	CASSGDRVLDQPQHF	TGCGCCAGCAGTGGAGACAGGGTTCTCGATCAGCCCCAGCATTTT
NA	TRBJ1-5	NA	TRBV27	CASSFDPRGDQPQHF	TGTGCCAGCAGTTTCGACCCTCGGGGGGATCAGCCCCAGCATTTT
NA	TRBJ2-1	few	TRBV6-1	CASSSSGNAGNEQFF	TGTGCCAGCAGCTCATCGGGGAACGCGGGCAATGAGCAGTTCTTC
NA	TRBJ1-2	NA	TRBV6-5	CASSSGDGYTF	TGTGCCAGCAGTTCAGGGGATGGCTACACCTTC
TRBD2	TRBJ2-1	NA	TRBV19	CASSIASGTNEQFF	TGTGCCAGTAGTATCGCTAGCGGGACGAATGAGCAGTTCTTC
NA	TRBJ1-2	NA	TRBV4-1	CASSQLPGGAYGYTF	TGCGCCAGCAGCCAACTGCCCGGGGGGGCCTATGGCTACACCTTC
NA	TRBJ2-7	NA	TRBV11-1	CASSVTSSRSLNTYEQYF	TGTGCCAGCAGCGTGACCTCTTCCCGGAGCCTCAACACCTACGAGCAGTACTTC
NA	TRBJ1-2	NA	TRBV7-8	CASSLFAGESDGYTF	TGTGCCAGCAGCTTATTTGCAGGGGAGTCCGATGGCTACACCTTC
TRBD2	TRBJ2-2	NA	TRBV4-1	CASSHSPSGREYTGELFF	TGCGCCAGCAGCCATTCCCCTAGCGGGAGGGAGTACACCGGGGAGCTGTTTTTT
TRBD1	TRBJ2-3	NA	TRBV29-1	CSVEAVLGQGLTDTQYF	TGCAGCGTTGAAGCGGTTTTGGGACAGGGGCTCACAGATACGCAGTATTTT
TRBD2	TRBJ2-1	few	TRBV6-5	CASSYSMAGEGNEQFF	TGTGCCAGCAGTTACTCGATGGCGGGAGAGGGCAATGAGCAGTTCTTC
TRBD2	TRBJ2-1	few	TRBV6-5	CASSMGTSGEEQFF	TGTGCCAGCAGTATGGGGACTAGCGGGGAAGAGCAGTTCTTC
TRBD1	TRBJ1-1	NA	TRBV13	CASSKARTGETEAFF	TGTGCCAGCAGTAAAGCCCGGACAGGGGAAACTGAAGCTTTCTTT
NA	TRBJ2-2	NA	TRBV7-9	CASSLRAGANTGELFF	TGTGCCAGCAGCTTAAGGGCAGGGGCGAACACCGGGGAGCTGTTTTTT
NA	TRBJ2-1	NA	TRBV29-1	CSVYPQQLNEQFF	TGCAGCGTTTACCCCCAGCAACTCAATGAGCAGTTCTTC
TRBD1	TRBJ1-2	NA	TRBV29-1	CSATPGQENYGYTF	TGCAGCGCTACCCCGGGACAGGAGAACTATGGCTACACCTTC
NA	TRBJ2-3	NA	TRBV29-1	CSVEDQGTQYF	TGCAGCGTTGAAGACCAGGGGACGCAGTATTTT
NA	TRBJ2-7	few	TRBV14	CASSRGPRDQGSYEQYF	TGTGCCAGCAGCCGGGGCCCCCGGGACCAGGGATCCTACGAGCAGTACTTC
TRBD2	TRBJ2-7	NA	TRBV7-9	CASWRGREEDEQYF	TGTGCCAGCTGGAGAGGGCGGGAGGAGGACGAGCAGTACTTC
NA	TRBJ2-1	NA	TRBV27	CASSSAGALNEQFF	TGTGCCAGCAGTTCTGCAGGGGCCCTTAATGAGCAGTTCTTC
TRBD2	TRBJ2-1	NA	TRBV6-1	CASSPRGGPPSEQFF	TGTGCCAGCAGTCCCCGGGGGGGACCACCAAGTGAGCAGTTCTTC
NA	TRBJ1-1	few	TRBV19	CASSIVAANTEAFF	TGTGCCAGTAGTATTGTCGCAGCGAACACTGAAGCTTTCTTT
NA	TRBJ1-2	NA	TRBV9	CASSVATTNYGYTF	TGTGCCAGCAGCGTAGCGACCACCAACTATGGCTACACCTTC
NA	TRBJ1-5	NA	TRBV7-9	CASRAGESNQPQHF	TGTGCCAGCCGAGCTGGGGAGAGCAATCAGCCCCAGCATTTT
NA	TRBJ1-2	NA	TRBV27	CASSAGANGYTF	TGTGCCAGCAGTGCAGGGGCCAATGGCTACACCTTC
NA	TRBJ2-1	NA	TRBV4-2	CASSLRLVAYNEQFF	TGTGCCAGCAGCCTGCGACTAGTTGCCTACAATGAGCAGTTCTTC
NA	TRBJ1-5	few	TRBV27	CASSTGNSNQPQHF	TGTGCCAGCAGCACAGGGAATAGCAATCAGCCCCAGCATTTT
TRBD2	TRBJ2-7	few	TRBV27	CASRPGTSVTYEQYF	TGTGCCAGCAGACCCGGGACTAGCGTTACCTACGAGCAGTACTTC
NA	TRBJ1-2	once	TRBV29-1	CSVEHRIGPGYGYTF	TGCAGCGTTGAACATCGGATAGGGCCGGGATATGGCTACACCTTC